A selection of T cell receptor beta chains follows, all from one sample in a study of T cell responses to AZD1222 COVID-19 vaccine. Libraries were prepared by immunoSEQ multiplex PCR; TCRdb keeps only in-frame clonotypes and omits some of them. The data show approximately 130,000 clones, over 75% seen once. The input for sequencing was peripheral blood, taken 28 days after the second AZD1222 dose. The receptors come from an adult who received the AZD1222 COVID-19 vaccine. CDR3s leave out the opening cysteine and the closing phenylalanine or tryptophan. D genes are given only for firm matches.

d_gene: NA; len: 13; j_gene: TRBJ1-1; v_gene: TRBV5-6; CDR3aa: ASSLDRQGNTEAF
d_gene: NA; len: 12; j_gene: TRBJ2-3; v_gene: TRBV2; CDR3aa: ASSGFRGADTQY
d_gene: NA; len: 10; j_gene: TRBJ2-2; v_gene: TRBV7-9; CDR3aa: ASSPHQGELF
d_gene: NA; len: 11; j_gene: TRBJ1-1; v_gene: TRBV6-6; CDR3aa: ATLSESRTEAF
d_gene: NA; len: 11; j_gene: TRBJ2-7; v_gene: TRBV19; CDR3aa: ASSIGLGYEQY
d_gene: NA; len: 12; j_gene: TRBJ2-7; v_gene: TRBV27; CDR3aa: ASSLPGDPDEQY
d_gene: TRBD2; len: 9; j_gene: TRBJ2-7; v_gene: TRBV12-3/TRBV12-4; CDR3aa: ASGGGYEQY
d_gene: NA; len: 12; j_gene: TRBJ1-2; v_gene: TRBV2; CDR3aa: ASNTGRGVYGYT
d_gene: TRBD1; len: 12; j_gene: TRBJ1-2; v_gene: TRBV11-2; CDR3aa: ASSSTGGAYGYT
d_gene: TRBD2; len: 13; j_gene: TRBJ2-1; v_gene: TRBV5-1; CDR3aa: ASSQTSGGYNEQF
d_gene: NA; len: 11; j_gene: TRBJ2-5; v_gene: TRBV30; CDR3aa: AWSVQFRETQY
d_gene: TRBD1; len: 12; j_gene: TRBJ1-2; v_gene: TRBV27; CDR3aa: ASSLSGRGQGYT
d_gene: NA; len: 11; j_gene: TRBJ2-2; v_gene: TRBV10-3; CDR3aa: AIRTDPGGELF
d_gene: NA; len: 9; j_gene: TRBJ1-1; v_gene: TRBV10-3; CDR3aa: AISGDTEAF
d_gene: TRBD1; len: 13; j_gene: TRBJ2-2; v_gene: TRBV5-1; CDR3aa: ASSLGQIYAGELF
d_gene: NA; len: 12; j_gene: TRBJ2-2; v_gene: TRBV5-1; CDR3aa: ASSLGTNTGELF
d_gene: NA; len: 13; j_gene: TRBJ1-1; v_gene: TRBV27; CDR3aa: ASNFRAGRGTEAF
d_gene: NA; len: 12; j_gene: TRBJ1-4; v_gene: TRBV6-5; CDR3aa: ASSRDFKVEKLF
d_gene: NA; len: 15; j_gene: TRBJ1-2; v_gene: TRBV7-9; CDR3aa: ASSLLLTDLALGGYT
d_gene: NA; len: 11; j_gene: TRBJ1-4; v_gene: TRBV5-8; CDR3aa: ACKTQGTEKLF
d_gene: NA; len: 12; j_gene: TRBJ2-6; v_gene: TRBV30; CDR3aa: AWSGDAGANVLT
d_gene: TRBD2; len: 11; j_gene: TRBJ2-1; v_gene: TRBV29-1; CDR3aa: SAPSGGGLEQF
d_gene: TRBD1; len: 12; j_gene: TRBJ1-1; v_gene: TRBV6-5; CDR3aa: ASSPGTVMSEAF
d_gene: TRBD1; len: 12; j_gene: TRBJ2-7; v_gene: TRBV27; CDR3aa: ASSSPGQGYEQY
d_gene: NA; len: 13; j_gene: TRBJ2-2; v_gene: TRBV4-2; CDR3aa: ASSDRGLNTGELF
d_gene: NA; len: 13; j_gene: TRBJ1-6; v_gene: TRBV3-1/TRBV3-2; CDR3aa: ASSPRATSRSPLH
d_gene: TRBD1; len: 11; j_gene: TRBJ2-1; v_gene: TRBV24-1; CDR3aa: ATSDRGTGEQF
d_gene: TRBD1; len: 13; j_gene: TRBJ2-2; v_gene: TRBV7-3; CDR3aa: ASSQTGTGTGELF
d_gene: TRBD1; len: 12; j_gene: TRBJ1-2; v_gene: TRBV6-5; CDR3aa: ASSRKQGGYGYT
d_gene: NA; len: 12; j_gene: TRBJ1-1; v_gene: TRBV5-1; CDR3aa: ASSLMDSNTEAF